The clone carrying this TCR beta chain occurred many times. A single record per CDR3 protein comes from TCRdb applying MiXCR to the 5' RACE reads. The data hold about 500,000 distinct CDR3 sequences, with 14% observed a single time. The sample is drawn from a study of identical twins. V was pared by 3 bases and J by 6 bases, with 4 bases of the junction left unmatched. The CDR3 has 14 amino acids. The data were also submitted as part of a second study, on yellow fever vaccine responses in identical twins.

The sequenced sample consisted of CD4+ T cells sorted from blood. This TCR derives from a woman younger than 30 in good health. The chain employs TRBV12-3 or TRBV12-4 and TRBJ2-2, with 7 nucleotides matching TRBD1. This CDR3 reads CASSFLQGSGELFF. CDR3 DNA: TGTGCCAGCAGTTTCTTACAGGGGTCCGGGGAGCTGTTTTTT.